Listed below are T cell receptor beta chains from one sample, sequenced in a study of CD8 T cells in ankylosing spondylitis. TCRdb redid the calling of the 5' RACE reads with MiXCR, one entry per CDR3 protein. The sample records around 130,000 distinct CDR3 sequences, 9.3% being singletons. The material sequenced was blood, either unsorted or a sorted T cell fraction (not recorded which). These receptor sequences come from a male donor with ankylosing spondylitis or in good health (not recorded which). CDR3s include the opening cysteine and the closing phenylalanine or tryptophan. A D gene is named only where the DNA matches it firmly. Size is omitted from some rows. Given values are once, few, many or a class for expanded clones.

clone_size	v_call	d_call	j_call	cdr3_aa	cdr3_nt
few	TRBV12-3/TRBV12-4	TRBD2	TRBJ2-3	CASSLGLAGSGRVEDTQYF	TGTGCCAGCAGTTTGGGGCTCGCAGGAAGCGGGAGGGTCGAGGATACGCAGTATTTT
many	TRBV5-1	TRBD2	TRBJ2-2	CASSLALAGSSGELFF	TGCGCCAGCAGCTTGGCTCTAGCGGGATCTTCCGGGGAGCTGTTTTTT
many	TRBV6-2/TRBV6-3	TRBD2	TRBJ2-1	CASFSHGLAGHNEQFF	TGTGCCAGCTTTAGTCACGGACTAGCGGGACACAATGAGCAGTTCTTC
many	TRBV5-1	NA	TRBJ2-3	CASSFEHSSTDTQYF	TGCGCCAGCAGCTTCGAACACAGTAGCACAGATACGCAGTATTTT
many	TRBV7-7	NA	TRBJ2-5	CASSQDSGQETQYF	TGTGCCAGCAGTCAGGATAGTGGGCAAGAGACCCAGTACTTC
NA	TRBV7-3	NA	TRBJ2-2	CASSSPTGTTGELFF	TGTGCCAGCAGCTCCCCCACCGGGACCACCGGGGAGCTGTTTTTT
few	TRBV25-1	TRBD2	TRBJ2-7	CASSDGGTSGSYEQYF	TGTGCCAGCAGTGATGGCGGGACTAGCGGGAGCTACGAGCAGTACTTC
many	TRBV11-2	NA	TRBJ2-2	CASSLDGASWVLTGELFF	TGTGCCAGCAGCTTAGACGGAGCTAGTTGGGTACTGACCGGGGAGCTGTTTTTT
many	TRBV6-5	TRBD2	TRBJ2-5	CASSYSGTSGQETQYF	TGTGCCAGCAGTTACTCCGGGACTAGCGGCCAAGAGACCCAGTACTTC
few	TRBV28	TRBD1	TRBJ2-1	CASSFRQGIPYNEQFF	TGTGCCAGCAGTTTTCGACAGGGGATACCCTACAATGAGCAGTTCTTC
few	TRBV11-2	TRBD2	TRBJ2-1	CASSRYQSGRPSDEQFF	TGTGCCAGCAGCCGATACCAGAGCGGGAGGCCCTCGGATGAGCAGTTCTTC
NA	TRBV4-2	TRBD2	TRBJ2-2	CASSRTSGRAGELFF	TGTGCCAGCAGCCGGACTAGCGGGAGGGCCGGGGAGCTGTTTTTT
many	TRBV7-9	NA	TRBJ1-1	CASSLASVLRRAFF	TGTGCCAGCAGCTTAGCATCGGTTCTCAGGAGAGCTTTCTTT
many	TRBV4-3	NA	TRBJ2-3	CASSQVSSVDTQYF	TGCGCCAGCAGCCAAGTTAGTAGTGTGGACACGCAGTATTTT
few	TRBV2	TRBD2	TRBJ2-5	CASSEMGLAGVGETQYF	TGTGCCAGCAGTGAAATGGGGCTAGCGGGAGTGGGGGAGACCCAGTACTTC
many	TRBV7-2	NA	TRBJ2-1	CASSLQGSSYNEQFF	TGTGCCAGCAGCTTACAGGGGAGCTCCTACAATGAGCAGTTCTTC
NA	TRBV10-3	TRBD2	TRBJ2-2	CAISPGLAAFGELFF	TGTGCCATCTCACCGGGACTAGCGGCCTTCGGGGAGCTGTTTTTT
many	TRBV28	TRBD2	TRBJ2-3	CASSRVAGGGDTQYF	TGTGCCAGCAGTCGGGTAGCGGGGGGGGGAGATACGCAGTATTTT
many	TRBV5-6	NA	TRBJ2-1	CASSLDISYNEQFF	TGTGCCAGCAGCTTGGACATCTCCTACAATGAGCAGTTCTTC
many	TRBV20-1	NA	TRBJ1-5	CSARVSTMSNQPQHF	TGCAGTGCTAGAGTTTCAACCATGAGCAATCAGCCCCAGCATTTT
many	TRBV29-1	NA	TRBJ1-1	CSVERMVRGRSHTEAFF	TGCAGCGTTGAAAGGATGGTCAGGGGTCGGAGTCACACTGAAGCTTTCTTT
many	TRBV29-1	NA	TRBJ1-1	CSVGADLYISEAFF	TGCAGCGTGGGGGCAGACCTCTATATCTCTGAAGCTTTCTTT
NA	TRBV5-1	TRBD2	TRBJ2-2	CASSLEASGYTAGELFF	TGCGCCAGCAGCTTGGAGGCTAGCGGATATACAGCCGGGGAGCTGTTTTTT
NA	TRBV18	NA	TRBJ2-5	CASSDGYQETQYF	TGTGCCAGCTCTGACGGTTACCAAGAGACCCAGTACTTC
many	TRBV3-1	NA	TRBJ2-7	CASSQGGTSYEQYF	TGTGCCAGCAGCCAAGGCGGGACTTCCTACGAGCAGTACTTC
many	TRBV9	TRBD2	TRBJ2-1	CASSVDGGRDNEQFF	TGTGCCAGCAGCGTAGATGGCGGGAGGGATAATGAGCAGTTCTTC
many	TRBV6-1	NA	TRBJ1-5	CASRTDWNQPQHF	TGTGCCAGCAGAACAGACTGGAATCAGCCCCAGCATTTT
NA	TRBV11-2	TRBD1	TRBJ2-2	CASSLHGTGSLTGELFF	TGTGCCAGCAGCTTACATGGGACAGGGTCTCTCACCGGGGAGCTGTTTTTT
many	TRBV12-3/TRBV12-4	TRBD1	TRBJ2-2	CASRLTGGASAGELFF	TGTGCCAGCAGACTTACAGGGGGCGCATCGGCCGGGGAGCTGTTTTTT
many	TRBV7-2	NA	TRBJ2-7	CASSNARGSEQYF	TGTGCCAGCAGCAACGCACGGGGCTCCGAGCAGTACTTC
many	TRBV6-5	NA	TRBJ2-7	CASSLGGPPYEQYF	TGTGCCAGCAGTTTGGGGGGTCCCCCCTACGAGCAGTACTTC
NA	TRBV7-2	TRBD2	TRBJ2-1	CASVSKRGSYNEQFF	TGTGCCAGTGTCTCCAAGCGGGGGTCCTACAATGAGCAGTTCTTC
many	TRBV19	TRBD2	TRBJ2-7	CASSAGLVYEQYF	TGTGCCAGTAGTGCGGGACTAGTCTACGAGCAGTACTTC
NA	TRBV7-9	NA	TRBJ1-1	CASQEVGAEAFF	TGTGCCAGCCAGGAGGTTGGGGCTGAAGCTTTCTTT
few	TRBV7-2	TRBD2	TRBJ2-7	CASSVRLAGGSYEQYF	TGTGCCAGCAGCGTAAGACTAGCGGGAGGATCCTACGAGCAGTACTTC
once	TRBV20-1	TRBD1	TRBJ2-2	CCARDRDRGNTGELFF	TGCTGTGCTAGAGATCGGGACAGGGGGAACACCGGGGAGCTGTTTTTT